The 24 T cell receptor beta chains below all came from one sample that was sequenced in a study of blood T cell repertoires in COVID-19 (dated by TCRdb to between 2020 and 2021). Libraries were constructed by the immunoSEQ multiplex PCR assay. TCRdb retrieved this table from immuneACCESS and kept in-frame rearrangements only. Not all clones are present; in checked studies, unresolved V genes account for under half, and no reason is known for the remainder. For this sample the table gives about 400,000 clones, of which around 84% were detected only once. 2.5% to 3.5% of the sample lies in the top ten. The sequenced sample consisted of peripheral blood. The receptors here all came from a human donor in a cohort sampled during active COVID-19.

This chain links TRBV5-4 with TRBJ2-4; a weak D match, TRBD2 (5 bases). The ends were cut back, 0 bases at V and 5 bases at J, with 9 bases in the middle. The CDR3 is made up of 14 amino acids. The germline V gene has CDR1 SGHNT and CDR2 YYREEE (reference sequence). CDR3 sequence: CASSLADYQNIQYF. The CDR3 DNA reads as TGTGCCAGCAGCTTGGCCGACTATCAAAACATTCAGTACTTC.

The J gene is TRBJ2-3, the V gene TRBV7-9; D is uncertain. Between the trimmed V and J ends, which lost 1 base and 5 bases, there was a span of 7 bases. Germline-derived CDR1 and CDR2 are SEHNR and FQNEAQ (reference sequence). The CDR3 is 13 amino acids. CDR3 in DNA: TGTGCCAGCAGCTTAGTCGTCAGAGATACGCAGTATTTT. Protein sequence: CASSLVVRDTQYF.

In this sample, this clone turned up once. V usage is TRBV9 and J usage is TRBJ1-3; TRBD1 matches 7 bases. V lost 3 bases, J lost 6 bases, and 6 bases stayed unmatched. In germline, CDR1 is SGDLS, CDR2 YYNGEE. The CDR3 is 14 amino acids. The CDR3 nucleotides are TGTGCCAGCAGCGCCGGGACAGCCCTAAACACCATATATTTT. Its protein product is CASSAGTALNTIYF.

V is TRBV5-1 and J is TRBJ2-7; 8 bases map to TRBD1. The V and J ends lost 0 bases and 3 bases, in that order; junction bases with no gene match: 5. The CDR3 loop spans 15 amino acids. Germline assignment: CDR1 SGHRS and CDR2 YFSETQ. CDR3 bases: TGCGCCAGCAGCTTGGAAGGGACAGGATACTACGAGCAGTACTTC. Its translation: CASSLEGTGYYEQYF. The full variable domain, rest sourced from reference TRBV5-1 and TRBJ2-7, is KAGVTQTPRYLIKTRGQQVTLSCSPISGHRSVSWYQQTPGQGLQFLFEYFSETQRNKGNFPGRFSGRQFSNSRSEMNVSTLELGDSALYLCASSLEGTGYYEQYFGPGTRLTVT.

The chain is built from TRBV19 and TRBJ2-7; 10 nucleotides line up with TRBD2. Per germline, CDR1 LNHDA and CDR2 SQIVND (reference sequence). The CDR3 covers 13 residues. V lost 7 bases and J lost 5; bases outside the gene matches: 5. Here the CDR3 DNA reads TGTGCCAGTACCCAGGGACTAGCGCACGAGCAGTACTTC. Translating gives CASTQGLAHEQYF.

V usage is TRBV3-1 (or the pseudogene TRBV3-2) and J usage is TRBJ2-2, with D perhaps TRBD2 (5 bases). The CDR3 consists of 14 residues. The germline CDR1 and CDR2 sequences are LGHDT and YNNKEL (reference sequence). Between the trimmed V and J ends, which lost 6 bases and 1 base, there was a span of 9 bases. The CDR3 sequence: CASRPSGNTGELFF. The CDR3 DNA reads as TGTGCCAGCAGACCCAGCGGGAACACCGGGGAGCTGTTTTTT.

V and J are TRBV5-1 and TRBJ2-2, with TRBD2 matching 7 bases. This CDR3 spans 14 amino acids. Germline V gene sequence: CDR1 SGHRS, CDR2 YFSETQ. The trim removed 0 bases at V and 7 bases at J, leaving 3 bases unmatched. The CDR3 region has the DNA TGCGCCAGCAGCTTGGGGCAGCGGGACGGGGAGCTGTTTTTT. The encoded protein is CASSLGQRDGELFF.

This chain joins TRBV14 and TRBJ2-2; possible D gene TRBD2, 5 bases. Germline V gene lookup returns CDR1 SGHDN and CDR2 FVKESK. V was cut by 3 bases and J by 4 bases, with 6 bases left in between. The CDR3 length is 13 residues. The CDR3: CASSQRATGELFF. CDR3 DNA sequence: TGTGCCAGCAGCCAGCGGGCCACCGGGGAGCTGTTTTTT.

The chain recombines TRBV2 with TRBJ2-1; 10 bases fit TRBD2. This CDR3 is 16 amino acids long. Germline V lookup: CDR1 SNHLY, CDR2 FYNNEI. V trimming: 2 bases; J trimming: 5 bases; junction bases outside the gene matches: 6. The CDR3 nucleotides are TGTGCCAGCAGTGAATATGGGCTAGCGGGAGACAATGAGCAGTTCTTC. Translation gives CASSEYGLAGDNEQFF.

The chain uses TRBV7-9 and TRBJ1-1; no clear D. From germline, CDR1 is SEHNR and CDR2 FQNEAQ (reference sequence). The CDR3 runs to 12 residues. Trimming pared 1 base from V and 8 bases from J, leaving 8 bases between. CDR3 protein: CASSLGGGEAFF. Written as DNA, the CDR3 is TGTGCCAGCAGCTTAGGCGGCGGGGAAGCTTTCTTT. Complete variable domain (other parts from reference TRBV7-9 and TRBJ1-1): DTGVSQNPRHKITKRGQNVTFRCDPISEHNRLYWYRQTLGQGPEFLTYFQNEAQLEKSRLLSDRFSAERPKGSFSTLEIQRTEQGDSAMYLCASSLGGGEAFFGQGTRLTVV.

The chain combines TRBV5-1 with TRBJ2-2, with D possibly being TRBD2 (5 bases). Germline V CDR1 and CDR2: SGHRS, YFSETQ. With 0 bases removed from V and 3 bases from J, the gap between germline ends came to 12 bases. This CDR3 has 16 amino acids. The DNA for the CDR3 is TGCGCCAGCAGCTTGGACAGTCGGGGATACACCGGGGAGCTGTTTTTT. Its translation: CASSLDSRGYTGELFF.

V is TRBV28 and J is TRBJ2-1; the D gene is possibly TRBD2 (7 bases). The V gene's germline CDR1 is MDHEN and CDR2 SYDVKM. The CDR3 loop spans 15 amino acids. Trimming shortened V by 5 bases and J by 0 bases, and 11 bases separated the two germline ends. The DNA of the CDR3 is TGTGCCAGCAGTCCGGGGGGCGGCTCCTACAATGAGCAGTTCTTC. Amino acid sequence: CASSPGGGSYNEQFF.

The V call is TRBV19, the J call TRBJ2-7; 7 bases match TRBD1. J was trimmed by 3 bases and V by 5 bases; bases with no gene match: 4. The CDR3 has 13 amino acids. In germline, CDR1 is LNHDA, CDR2 SQIVND (reference sequence). The DNA of the CDR3 is TGTGCCAGTAGTTCCGGGACAGTCTACGAGCAGTACTTC. Translated, it gives CASSSGTVYEQYF.

This sequence joins TRBV28 and TRBJ2-5; D perhaps matches TRBD1 (7 bases). Per germline, CDR1 MDHEN and CDR2 SYDVKM. The CDR3 consists of 13 residues. V lost 4 bases to trimming and J lost 6 bases, with 12 bases between them. CDR3 in amino acids: CASSSTGRKTQYF. The CDR3 coding sequence is TGTGCCAGCAGTTCGACAGGGAGGAAGACCCAGTACTTC.

The CDR3 DNA follows: TGTGCCAGTAGTTGGACTAGCGGGAGCACCGGGGAGCTGTTTTTT. As protein: CASSWTSGSTGELFF. V and J are TRBV19 and TRBJ2-2, with TRBD2 matching 13 bases. With 5 bases clipped from V and 4 bases from J, the junction kept 1 base outside the gene matches. This CDR3 has 15 residues. Looked up from germline, CDR1 is LNHDA and CDR2 is SQIVND (reference sequence).

This clone was picked up one time. J is TRBJ1-1 and V is TRBV6-5; a weak D match, TRBD1 (5 bases). In germline, CDR1 is MNHEY, CDR2 SVGAGI. V lost 5 bases to trimming and J lost 0 bases, with 13 bases between them. The CDR3 has 15 residues. This CDR3 is CASSPRQLMNTEAFF. The CDR3 DNA follows: TGTGCCAGCAGTCCGCGACAGCTAATGAACACTGAAGCTTTCTTT.

The chain combines TRBV18 with TRBJ1-1; TRBD1 aligns across 8 bases. CDR1 and CDR2 (germline): KGHSH, LQKENI. This CDR3 has 13 residues. After removal of 3 bases from V and 11 bases from J, the junction contained 8 bases not matched to a gene. DNA of the CDR3: TGTGCCAGCTCACCGCGAGGACAGGGCGATGCTTTCTTT. Its translation is CASSPRGQGDAFF.

The chain employs TRBV11-3 and TRBJ2-3, with D tentatively TRBD2 (7 bases). V gave up 5 bases and J gave up 5 bases, with 20 bases separating them. The CDR3 length is 16 residues. From germline, CDR1 is SGHNT and CDR2 YENEEA. In DNA form, the CDR3 reads TGTGCCAGCAGCCGGAGCACGGGGGGCCGGGGAGATACGCAGTATTTT. This translates into CASSRSTGGRGDTQYF. Complete variable domain (other parts from reference TRBV11-3 and TRBJ2-3): EAGVVQSPRYKIIEKKQPVAFWCNPISGHNTLYWYLQNLGQGPELLIRYENEEAVDDSQLPKDRFSAERLKGVDSTLKIQPAELGDSAVYLCASSRSTGGRGDTQYFGPGTRLTVL.

The chain is built from TRBV3-1 (or the pseudogene TRBV3-2) and TRBJ1-6; the D gene is possibly TRBD1 (6 bases). This CDR3 comprises 15 residues. Trimming stripped 3 bases from V and 7 bases from J, with 13 bases between. Germline V gene data show CDR1 as LGHDT and CDR2 as YNNKEL (reference sequence). As DNA, the CDR3 is TGTGCCAGCAGCCAGCGGACAGAGGGGAATTCACCCCTCCACTTT. It codes for CASSQRTEGNSPLHF.

DNA of the CDR3: TGTGCCAGCAGCCAACCCCTCGAGGAGAGACCCACAGATACGCAGTATTTT. Translation gives CASSQPLEERPTDTQYF. This chain joins TRBV3-1 (or the pseudogene TRBV3-2) and TRBJ2-3; unclear D gene. Trimming cost V 2 bases and J 2 bases, with 17 bases left between them. CDR3 length: 17 residues. Germline values: CDR1 LGHDT, CDR2 YNNKEL (reference sequence).

This chain joins TRBV27 and TRBJ2-7; 7 bases align to TRBD2. CDR1 is MNHEY and CDR2 is SMNVEV in the germline V gene (reference sequence). CDR3 length: 13 amino acids. Trimming cost V 6 bases and J 9 bases; bases outside gene matches: 11. CDR3 nucleotide sequence: TGTGCCAGCAGCTTAACAGCGGGGATTGCGCAGTACTTC. It encodes CASSLTAGIAQYF.

V is TRBV2 and J is TRBJ1-2, with D tentatively TRBD1 (6 bases). The CDR3 loop spans 14 amino acids. The germline V and J ends were trimmed by 4 bases and 5 bases, with 14 bases remaining between them. The germline CDR1 and CDR2 sequences are SNHLY and FYNNEI. CDR3 bases: TGTGCCAGCAGTGCCAGGACAGTCGGATATGGCTACACCTTC. It codes for CASSARTVGYGYTF. Using reference TRBV2 and TRBJ1-2 for the parts outside the CDR3, the full variable domain is EPEVTQTPSHQVTQMGQEVILRCVPISNHLYFYWYRQILGQKVEFLVSFYNNEISEKSEIFDDQFSVERPDGSNFTLKIRSTKLEDSAMYFCASSARTVGYGYTFGSGTRLTVV.

J is TRBJ1-1 and V is TRBV6-5; 8 bases agree with TRBD1. Germline V gives CDR1 MNHEY, CDR2 SVGAGI. The CDR3 is 12 amino acids. Losses at the gene ends were 6 bases for V and 9 bases for J; bases not matched to a gene: 6. CDR3 nucleotide sequence: TGTGCCAGCAGCGGACAGGGACCGCAAGCTTTCTTT. Its translation: CASSGQGPQAFF.

This chain links TRBV7-3 with TRBJ2-2; D might be TRBD1 (6 bases). Germline CDR1 is SGHTA and CDR2 is FQGTGA. The V end lost 0 bases, the J end lost 7 bases, and 12 bases lay between the germline ends. The CDR3 totals 15 residues. The CDR3 spells CASSLTATGGGELFF. In DNA, the CDR3 is TGTGCCAGCAGCTTAACCGCGACAGGAGGCGGGGAGCTGTTTTTT.